The sequence of this T cell receptor beta chain was determined in a study of T cell responses to AZD1222 COVID-19 vaccine. TCRdb's table, derived via immunoSEQ multiplex PCR, lists solely in-frame clones and lacks some. Here the sample spans some 47,000 clones, 65% to 85% being singletons. The CDR3 length is 16 residues. In germline, CDR1 is LGHDT, CDR2 YNNKEL (reference sequence). After removal of 3 bases from V and 5 bases from J, the junction contained 12 bases not matched to a gene. This specimen was peripheral blood, taken on day 0 of AZD1222 vaccination. The sequence derives from an adult in good health. This chain connects TRBV3-1 (or the pseudogene TRBV3-2) to TRBJ1-1, with 7 bases aligning to TRBD1. In DNA, the CDR3 is TGTGCCAGCAGCCAGGGACAGAAGAAGTTGAGAACTGAAGCTTTCTTT. It codes for CASSQGQKKLRTEAFF.